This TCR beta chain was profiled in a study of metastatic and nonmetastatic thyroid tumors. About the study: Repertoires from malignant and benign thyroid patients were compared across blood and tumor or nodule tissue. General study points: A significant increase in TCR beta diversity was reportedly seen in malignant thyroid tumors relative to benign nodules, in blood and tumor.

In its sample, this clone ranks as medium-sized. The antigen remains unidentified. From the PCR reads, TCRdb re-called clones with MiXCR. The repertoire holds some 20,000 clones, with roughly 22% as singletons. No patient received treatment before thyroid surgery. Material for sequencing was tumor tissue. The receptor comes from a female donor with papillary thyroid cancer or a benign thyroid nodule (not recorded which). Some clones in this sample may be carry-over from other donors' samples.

The CDR3, as DNA: TGTGCCAGCAGTTACTCACGGGGGAGCTCCTACGAGCAGTACTTC. Amino acids: CASSYSRGSSYEQYF. The rearrangement uses TRBV6-5 and TRBJ2-7; D perhaps matches TRBD2 (6 bases). Per the germline V gene, CDR1 is MNHEY and CDR2 is SVGAGI. The V and J ends lost 0 bases and 0 bases respectively, with 9 bases between them. The length of the CDR3 is 15 residues.